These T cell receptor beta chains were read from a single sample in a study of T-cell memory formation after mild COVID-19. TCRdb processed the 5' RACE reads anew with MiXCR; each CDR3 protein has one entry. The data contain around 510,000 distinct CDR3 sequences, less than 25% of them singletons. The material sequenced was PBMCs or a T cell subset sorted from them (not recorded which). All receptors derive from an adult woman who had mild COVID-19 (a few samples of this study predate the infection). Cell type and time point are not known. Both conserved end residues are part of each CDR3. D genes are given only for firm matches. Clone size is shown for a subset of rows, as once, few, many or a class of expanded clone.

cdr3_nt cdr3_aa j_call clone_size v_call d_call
TGTGCCAGCAGCAGGAGGGGGGAGGACGAGCAGTACTTC CASSRRGEDEQYF TRBJ2-7 NA TRBV9 NA
TGCAGCGCCAGACAGTCTAACTATGGCTACACCTTC CSARQSNYGYTF TRBJ1-2 NA TRBV20-1 NA
TGCGCCAGCAGCCTGGGACTAGCGGGGGGTGAGCAGTTCTTC CASSLGLAGGEQFF TRBJ2-1 many TRBV5-1 TRBD2
TGTGCCAGCAATCGCGGGGCCAACACTGAAGCTTTCTTT CASNRGANTEAFF TRBJ1-1 NA TRBV12-3/TRBV12-4 NA
TGTGCCAGCAGTTGGCAAGCGAATTACGAGCAGTACTTC CASSWQANYEQYF TRBJ2-7 NA TRBV6-6 NA
TGTGCCAGCCATTACGGGGGACGAAGCAATCAGCCCCAGCATTTT CASHYGGRSNQPQHF TRBJ1-5 many TRBV7-8 NA
TGTGCCAGCAGTCTCCGAGGCGGCAATGGCTACACCTTC CASSLRGGNGYTF TRBJ1-2 few TRBV27 NA
TGTGCCAGTAGTCTCAACCGGGACGCTCTCACTGAAGCTTTCTTT CASSLNRDALTEAFF TRBJ1-1 few TRBV19 NA
TGCGCCAGCAGCCAAGCGGGGGGGCTAGGGGAGACCCAGTACTTC CASSQAGGLGETQYF TRBJ2-5 few TRBV4-1 TRBD2
TGTGCCAGCAGCCAGAAGAGGGACAGAAGTTGGCAGTTCTTC CASSQKRDRSWQFF TRBJ2-1 few TRBV4-2 TRBD1
TGTGCCAGCAGCTTAGATCTATCCATAGGGCCCCCGGGACACACCTACAATGAGCAGTTCTTC CASSLDLSIGPPGHTYNEQFF TRBJ2-1 NA TRBV11-2 NA
TGCGCCAGCAGCTCCGCCGGCGAGCAGTACTTC CASSSAGEQYF TRBJ2-7 NA TRBV5-1 NA
TGTGCCAGCTCACCTTGGACAGGGAACTATGGCTACACCTTC CASSPWTGNYGYTF TRBJ1-2 NA TRBV18 TRBD1
TGTGCCAGCAGGAGGGGGGGTTCGAACACTGAAGCTTTCTTT CASRRGGSNTEAFF TRBJ1-1 NA TRBV2 NA
TGTGCCACCTCGGGGGTGGGGGGTAACTACAATGAGCAGTTCTTC CATSGVGGNYNEQFF TRBJ2-1 few TRBV24-1 NA
TGTGCCAGCTCACGGGGACGTCAAAATCAGCCCCAGCATTTT CASSRGRQNQPQHF TRBJ1-5 few TRBV18 NA
TGTGCCAGTAGTATAGGCCCCGGACAGGGGCTTACCTACAATGAGCAGTTCTTC CASSIGPGQGLTYNEQFF TRBJ2-1 NA TRBV19 TRBD1
TGTGCCAGCAGCTTAGGCACAGGGGGCGTCCCTCAGTTCTTC CASSLGTGGVPQFF TRBJ2-1 few TRBV13 TRBD1
TGTGCCAGCAGTTTAGGATCCGCGCAGTACTTC CASSLGSAQYF TRBJ2-7 NA TRBV12-3/TRBV12-4 NA
TGCGCCAGCAGCCCCCCATCCAGAGGAGCCACTGAAGCTTTCTTT CASSPPSRGATEAFF TRBJ1-1 few TRBV5-1 NA
TGTGCCATCAAAGCAGCGAGCTCCTACGAGCAGTACTTC CAIKAASSYEQYF TRBJ2-7 NA TRBV10-3 NA
TGCGCCAGCAGCTTATCGACTAGCGGGAGTGCGCAGTATTTT CASSLSTSGSAQYF TRBJ2-3 few TRBV5-1 TRBD2
TGTGCCAGCAGTTTGCGTCAGGGGATGGGCACTGAAGCTTTCTTT CASSLRQGMGTEAFF TRBJ1-1 NA TRBV12-3/TRBV12-4 NA
TGTGCCGCGGGCAGGGACGGGCAGCCCCAGCATTTT CAAGRDGQPQHF TRBJ1-5 few TRBV24-1 NA
TGTGCCAGCAGCATCCGGGACAGGGGGGGCCTTGGCTACACCTTC CASSIRDRGGLGYTF TRBJ1-2 NA TRBV5-4 TRBD1
TGTGCCAGCAGCCTCCGGGTAGCGGGGGGGTTTGAGCAGTTCTTC CASSLRVAGGFEQFF TRBJ2-1 NA TRBV11-2 TRBD2
TGCGCCAGCAGCTTAAACTCATACTACGAGCAGTACTTC CASSLNSYYEQYF TRBJ2-7 NA TRBV5-1 NA
TGTGCCAGCAGCTTTGCACTCGGGGGGCCCTACAATGAGCAGTTCTTC CASSFALGGPYNEQFF TRBJ2-1 NA TRBV5-5 NA
TGTGCCAGCAGCTCAGGCCCAGGGGACGGCTACAATGAGCAGTTCTTC CASSSGPGDGYNEQFF TRBJ2-1 NA TRBV7-9 NA
TGTGCCAGCAGTACATACGGGGACACCCGGGGAGCTTTCTTT CASSTYGDTRGAFF TRBJ1-1 NA TRBV6-5 NA
TGTGCCAGCAGACCCCGGGACGGCGTAGGCTACGAGCAGTACTTC CASRPRDGVGYEQYF TRBJ2-7 few TRBV27 NA
TGTGCCAGCAGACAACAGGATTCACACCCCGCCCGAACAGATACGCAGTATTTT CASRQQDSHPARTDTQYF TRBJ2-3 NA TRBV12-3/TRBV12-4 NA
TGTGCCAGCAGCCTAGCGCGGGACGCCCCCTCGTTGGTCTTC CASSLARDAPSLVF TRBJ2-1 few TRBV7-9 NA
TGCAGTGCCCCGGACCCAGTTAGCACAGATACGCAGTATTTT CSAPDPVSTDTQYF TRBJ2-3 few TRBV20-1 NA
TGTGCCAGCAGCGGTAATTACTATAGCAATCAGCCCCAGCATTTT CASSGNYYSNQPQHF TRBJ1-5 few TRBV6-1 NA